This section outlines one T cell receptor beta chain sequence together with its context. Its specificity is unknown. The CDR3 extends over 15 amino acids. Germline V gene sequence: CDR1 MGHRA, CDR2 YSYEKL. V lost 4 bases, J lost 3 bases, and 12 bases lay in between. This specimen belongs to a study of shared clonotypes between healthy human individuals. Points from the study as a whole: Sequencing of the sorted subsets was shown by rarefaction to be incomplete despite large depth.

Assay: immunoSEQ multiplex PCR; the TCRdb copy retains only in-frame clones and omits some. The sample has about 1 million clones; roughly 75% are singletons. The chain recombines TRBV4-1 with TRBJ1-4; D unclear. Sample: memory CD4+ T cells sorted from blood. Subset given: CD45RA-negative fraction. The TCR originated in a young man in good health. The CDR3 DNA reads TGCGCCAGCAGCCTCCTTATTGGGCCTAATGAAAAACTGTTTTTT. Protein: CASSLLIGPNEKLFF.